These 25 T cell receptor beta chains share one sample of origin, sequenced in a study of tumor-infiltrating lymphocytes in primary liver carcinoma. Taking about 17-31 mg of unsorted bulk tissue, the authors co-extracted RNA and DNA. With a constant-region primer, TCR beta cDNA was made from roughly 500 ng of total RNA. Three-round nested multiplex PCR performed with slightly modified ARM-PCR produced the TCR beta libraries. Researchers ran the first two PCR rounds for roughly 11 cycles each with TRBV1-TRBV30 forward primers and a C-beta reverse primer. TCRdb reanalysed the multiplex PCR reads using MiXCR and keeps one entry per CDR3 protein. The sample holds approximately 23,000 distinct CDR3 sequences; about 84% are singletons and the top ten take about a third. Sequencing was performed on liver tumor tissue from sampling region 2. Subset here: tumor region T2, inferior pole. The receptors were gathered from a young woman with primary liver carcinoma and hepatitis B virus infection.

On this clonotype itself: Compared with germline, one end of the junction differs, possibly owing to a read error. V is TRBV24-1 and J is TRBJ2-1, with 7 bases aligning to TRBD1. Germline V CDR1 and CDR2: KGHDR, SFDVKD. The CDR3 is 15 residues long. The CDR3 loop reads CAASDSGTDSWEQFF. In nucleotides, the CDR3 is TGTGCCGCCAGTGATTCCGGGACAGACTCTTGGGAGCAGTTCTTC.

Of note for this clonotype: The CDR3 carries no conserved terminal phenylalanine or tryptophan, so it likely arises from a read error. The gene calls are TRBV5-4 and TRBJ2-3; D is undetermined. The CDR3 is 17 amino acids. V was trimmed by 4 bases and J by 2 bases, leaving 20 bases between them. Germline V gene data show CDR1 as SGHNT and CDR2 as YYREEE (reference sequence). CDR3: CASSADGYPPPTDTQYL. The CDR3 DNA reads TGTGCCAGCAGCGCAGACGGATACCCTCCACCCACAGATACGCAGTATTTA.

This clonotype is a singleton in its sample. Compared with germline, one end of the junction differs, possibly owing to a read error. The J gene is TRBJ1-1, the V gene TRBV29-1; D call uncertain. Germline V lookup: CDR1 SQVTM, CDR2 ANQGSEA. The CDR3 runs to 13 residues. The CDR3 is CSVLNGRTTEAFF. As DNA, the CDR3 is TGCAGTGTTCTCAACGGGAGAACCACTGAAGCTTTCTTC.

A note on this clonotype: The junction departs from the called germline gene at one end, perhaps through a read error. The chain carries TRBV6-5 and TRBJ2-7, with a possible D match to TRBD1 (5 bases). The CDR3 runs to 15 residues. Germline V gene lookup returns CDR1 MNHEY and CDR2 SVGAGI. The CDR3 DNA sequence: TGTGCCAACAGTTACAAGGACAACAGCTCCTACGAACAGTACTTC. Translation: CANSYKDNSSYEQYF.

With respect to this clonotype: A junction boundary mismatches the germline segment, possibly from a read error. The rearrangement uses TRBV4-3 and TRBJ1-4; D may be TRBD1 (5 bases). This CDR3 is 16 amino acids long. Per germline, CDR1 LGHNA and CDR2 YSLEER. CDR3 amino acids: CASSQAPGLGGEKLLF. As DNA, the CDR3 is TGCGCCAGCAGCCAAGCACCGGGCCTGGGGGGAGAAAAACTGCTTTTT.

Turning to this clonotype: Compared with germline, one end of the junction differs, possibly owing to a read error. The chain has TRBV11-2 and TRBJ2-7; D remains ambiguous. The length of the CDR3 is 13 residues. Germline CDR1 is SGHAT and CDR2 is FQNNGV. CDR3 protein: CDSSLDSNYGQYF. The CDR3 DNA follows: TGTGACAGCAGCTTAGACTCAAACTACGGGCAGTACTTC.

Comments on this clonotype: At one end the junction does not follow the germline gene, possibly because of a read error. The J gene is TRBJ1-4, the V gene TRBV4-3, with 7 bases that match TRBD1. Germline V gives CDR1 LGHNA, CDR2 YSLEER. The CDR3 is made up of 15 amino acids. CDR3 bases: TGCGCCAGCAGTACACACAGGGGTGCTGATGAAAAACTCTTTTTT. Encoded protein: CASSTHRGADEKLFF.

V is TRBV7-9 and J is TRBJ1-6; 7 bases match TRBD1. CDR1 and CDR2 (germline): SEHNR, FQNEAQ (reference sequence). This CDR3 is 15 amino acids long. With V trimmed by 5 bases and J by 0 bases, 1 base remained unmatched. This CDR3 is CASSQGDSYNSPLHF. CDR3 DNA sequence: TGTGCCAGCAGCCAGGGGGACTCCTATAATTCACCCCTCCACTTT.

About this clonotype itself: Because it lacks the conserved phenylalanine or tryptophan at the end, this CDR3 is likely a read error. The chain has TRBV11-1 and TRBJ2-7; possible D gene TRBD2, 5 bases. Germline CDR1 and CDR2: SGHAT and FQDESV (reference sequence). This CDR3 spans 14 amino acids. CDR3 region: CARSLATASCEQYL. As DNA, the CDR3 is TGTGCCAGAAGCTTAGCGACGGCCTCCTGCGAGCAGTACTTA.

V and J are TRBV6-1 and TRBJ1-1, with TRBD1 identical over 9 bases. The CDR3 runs to 14 residues. CDR1 and CDR2 from the germline V gene are MNHNS and SASEGT. In DNA form, the CDR3 reads TGTACCAACAGTATTGACAGGGGGTACACTGAAGCTTTCTTT. Translated: CTNSIDRGYTEAFF.

Note on this clonotype: One junction end disagrees with the germline gene, perhaps due to a read error. The chain employs TRBV10-2 and TRBJ2-1, with 10 bases identical to TRBD1. The CDR3 is 11 residues long. Germline CDR1 WSHSY, CDR2 SAAADI. The CDR3, as DNA: TGCGCCGGCGCCGGACAGGGGGTCCTGTTCTTT. Amino acids: CAGAGQGVLFF.

Concerning this clonotype itself: At one boundary the junction diverges from the germline segment, which might be a read error. The rearrangement joins TRBV4-1 to TRBJ2-2; TRBD1 aligns across 8 bases. The CDR3 consists of 13 residues. CDR1 is MGHRA, CDR2 YSYEKL, per germline. The chain's CDR3 is CASNQGQGGELFF. In nucleotides, the CDR3 is TGCGCCAGCAACCAAGGACAGGGCGGGGAGCTGTTTTTT.

This clonotype was counted once. One end of the junction fails to match germline, which may point to a read error. This rearrangement joins TRBV30 to TRBJ1-1; tentatively, D is TRBD1 (5 bases). The CDR3 runs to 13 residues. CDR1 GTSNPN and CDR2 SVGIG come from the germline V gene (reference sequence). The CDR3 DNA is TGTGCCTGGATTAAGGGACGGAATATTGAAACTTTCTTT. Protein: CAWIKGRNIETFF.

This clonotype has a count of ten or more. The rearrangement links TRBV20-1 to TRBJ2-7; D call uncertain. Between the trimmed V and J ends, which lost 0 bases and 0 bases, there was a span of 9 bases. CDR3 length equals 14 residues. Germline V gene lookup returns CDR1 DFQATT and CDR2 SNEGSKA (reference sequence). The CDR3 sequence: CSARDAGLSYEQYF. The CDR3 DNA sequence: TGCAGTGCTAGAGATGCTGGCCTCTCCTACGAGCAGTACTTC.

This clonotype occurred once. A read error is likely, as this CDR3 ends without the conserved phenylalanine or tryptophan. The V and J genes are TRBV4-3 and TRBJ2-5; the match to TRBD2 covers 8 bases. Germline CDR1 reads LGHNA; CDR2 reads YSLEER. V gave up 3 bases and J gave up 5 bases; unmatched junction bases: 17. This CDR3 spans 18 amino acids. This CDR3 reads CASSHDPWGSGTVETQYL. The CDR3 coding sequence is TGCGCCAGCAGCCATGATCCCTGGGGTAGCGGGACTGTTGAGACCCAGTACTTG.

Details on this clonotype: An end of the junction differs from the germline gene, which may be a read error. The V gene is TRBV4-2, the J gene TRBJ2-7; no reliable D call. CDR1 is LGHNA and CDR2 is YNFKEQ in the germline V gene. This CDR3 is 13 amino acids long. CDR3 nucleotides: TGTGTCAGCAGTCAGTACATGGCGTACGAGCAGTATTTC. Its translation is CVSSQYMAYEQYF.

A remark on this clonotype: The junction shows a germline mismatch at one end, possibly a read error. The V and J genes are TRBV24-1 and TRBJ2-1; no reliable D call. CDR1 is KGHDR, CDR2 SFDVKD, per germline. CDR3 length equals 16 residues. The CDR3 DNA reads TGTGCCACCAGTGACATCCGGGCTCAAAACTACAATGGGCAGCTCTTC. Its protein is CATSDIRAQNYNGQLF.

A note on this clonotype: At one of its ends the junction is not consistent with the germline gene, which may arise from a read error. The V gene is TRBV5-6, the J gene TRBJ2-7; D could derive from TRBD1 or TRBD2 (5 bases each). CDR1 is SGHDT and CDR2 is YYEEEE in the germline V gene. This CDR3 has 12 amino acids. For the CDR3, the DNA is TGTGTCAGCAGCTTGAGGGGTAACGAGCAGTCCTTC. It encodes CVSSLRGNEQSF.

This chain connects TRBV12-3 or TRBV12-4 to TRBJ2-3; D unclear. Trimming shortened V by 5 bases and J by 2 bases, and 14 bases separated the two germline ends. The CDR3 totals 15 residues. DNA for the CDR3: TGTGCCAGCAGTCTTCACCCTCCTAACACAGATACGCAGTATTTT. It is translated as CASSLHPPNTDTQYF.

As to this clonotype: The germline gene is not matched at one end of the junction; a read error may be the cause. The genes are TRBV11-2 and TRBJ1-1; 8 bases agree with TRBD1. Germline CDR1 reads SGHAT; CDR2 reads FQNNGV. CDR3 length: 14 residues. This CDR3 reads CASRYTGGSAEPFF. The CDR3 coding sequence is TGTGCCAGCAGGTATACAGGGGGGAGCGCTGAACCTTTCTTT.

The CDR3 region has the DNA TGTGCCAGTTACGCAGATGTAGCTTTCTTT. This translates into CASYADVAFF. V is TRBV6-5 and J is TRBJ1-1, with no clear D. Per germline, CDR1 MNHEY and CDR2 SVGAGI. This CDR3 region has 10 residues. Trimming took off 9 bases at V and 10 bases at J, with 12 bases between the two ends.

V gene TRBV6-1 combines with J gene TRBJ2-2, with D perhaps matching TRBD1 or TRBD2 (6 bases each). Germline V gene sequence: CDR1 MNHNS, CDR2 SASEGT. CDR3 size: 19 residues. The V gene lost 6 bases and the J gene lost 4 bases, with 27 bases spanning the gap. The chain's CDR3 is CASSETLPGGAAITGELFF. DNA of the CDR3: TGTGCCAGCAGCGAGACCCTTCCCGGGGGCGCCGCGATCACCGGGGAGCTGTTTTTT.

This clonotype was detected many times. The chain carries TRBV28 and TRBJ1-4; a possible D gene is TRBD1 (6 bases). Trimming shortened V by 7 bases and J by 8 bases, and 17 bases separated the two germline ends. The CDR3 extends over 14 amino acids. Germline values: CDR1 MDHEN, CDR2 SYDVKM. The CDR3 DNA reads TGTGCCAGCATGACCCGGGGGGCAAGAGAAAAACTGTTTTTT. This codes for CASMTRGAREKLFF.

Comments on this clonotype: The germline gene is not matched at one end of the junction; a read error may be the cause. The genes are TRBV11-2 and TRBJ2-5; D is uncertain. Germline CDR1 and CDR2: SGHAT and FQNNGV. CDR3 length: 15 residues. The CDR3 sequence is CASSFSTTAAETLYF. Written as DNA, the CDR3 is TGTGCCAGCAGCTTTTCGACGACGGCCGCTGAGACCCTGTACTTC.

This clonotype turned up a few times. This is likely a read error, given that the CDR3 carries no conserved phenylalanine or tryptophan at its end. It is unclear where the CDR3 begins or ends on the DNA, so no DNA is shown, and the CDR3 is as TCRdb lists it. This sequence joins TRBV11-2 and TRBJ1-1; the D call in the table, TRBD1, was not verified against the DNA. The CDR3 extends over 14 residues, inclusive of both ends. The germline V gene encodes CDR1 SGHAT and CDR2 FQNNGV. Here the CDR3 reads CASRYTGGMAETFL.